Below are 9 T cell receptor beta chains sequenced from a single sample in a study of blood T cell repertoires in COVID-19. Using immunoSEQ multiplex PCR, the repertoire was profiled, and TCRdb retains in-frame clones only, with some absent. There are over 250,000 clones in the sample; roughly 90% occur only once, and less than 3% lies in the top ten. The material sequenced was PBMCs or T cells enriched from blood (not recorded which). The receptors stem from a woman between 50 and 59 years old who had recovered from COVID-19.

This clone was seen a single time. The chain couples TRBV4-1 to TRBJ2-7; weak D call: TRBD1 (5 bases). V gave up 3 bases and J gave up 2 bases, with 8 bases separating them. Per the germline V gene, CDR1 is MGHRA and CDR2 is YSYEKL. CDR3 length: 13 residues. The CDR3 DNA sequence: TGCGCCAGCAGCCACGACAGAACCTACGAGCAGTACTTC. Protein sequence: CASSHDRTYEQYF.

The CDR3 sequence is CATSSTSGMGGNTIYF. CDR3 nucleotide sequence: TGTGCCACCAGCAGCACATCCGGGATGGGGGGAAACACCATATATTTT. This rearrangement joins TRBV15 to TRBJ1-3, with no clear D. V dropped 3 bases and J dropped 4 bases, with 16 bases sitting between them. CDR1 LNHNV and CDR2 YYDKDF come from the germline V gene (reference sequence). This CDR3 has 16 residues.

The chain employs TRBV30 and TRBJ1-3; D gene unclear. Trimming removed 2 bases at V and 1 base at J, with 9 bases between. The V gene's germline CDR1 is GTSNPN and CDR2 SVGIG (reference sequence). The CDR3 contains 14 residues. The CDR3 DNA sequence: TGTGCCTGGAGTAGCGGAAAATCTGGAAACACCATATATTTT. This codes for CAWSSGKSGNTIYF.

The chain links TRBV27 to TRBJ1-5; no clear D gene. In germline, CDR1 is MNHEY, CDR2 SMNVEV (reference sequence). The CDR3 consists of 14 residues. V was shortened by 0 bases and J by 6 bases, with 9 bases between the two germline ends. CDR3 DNA: TGTGCCAGCAGTTTATCTAAGTTGAGTCAGCCCCAGCATTTT. It specifies CASSLSKLSQPQHF.

The CDR3 coding sequence is TGTGCCAGCAGAAACGACAGGGGTACTCAGCCCCAGCATTTT. It is translated as CASRNDRGTQPQHF. The chain carries TRBV2 and TRBJ1-5; 8 positions match TRBD1. The CDR3 covers 14 residues. The ends lost 6 bases at V and 6 bases at J; junction bases unmatched: 7. CDR1 is SNHLY and CDR2 is FYNNEI in the germline V gene.

The CDR3 region is CASSENYRGGGNEKLFF. The CDR3 bases are TGTGCCAGCAGCGAAAACTACAGGGGTGGTGGTAATGAAAAACTGTTTTTT. The rearrangement uses TRBV28 and TRBJ1-4, with 7 bases fitting TRBD1. The CDR3 runs to 17 residues. From germline, CDR1 is MDHEN and CDR2 SYDVKM. Trimming cost V 6 bases and J 4 bases; bases outside gene matches: 14. Combining the CDR3 with reference TRBV28 and TRBJ1-4 gives the whole variable domain DVKVTQSSRYLVKRTGEKVFLECVQDMDHENMFWYRQDPGLGLRLIYFSYDVKMKEKGDIPEGYSVSREKKERFSLILESASTNQTSMYLCASSENYRGGGNEKLFFGSGTQLSVL.

V gene TRBV11-2 combines with J gene TRBJ2-1; the match to TRBD2 covers 8 bases. The CDR3 has 17 amino acids. Germline V gives CDR1 SGHAT, CDR2 FQNNGV. V trimming: 1 base; J trimming: 2 bases; junction bases outside the gene matches: 7. The CDR3, as DNA: TGTGCCAGCAGCTTAGCCCCCGGAGCGGGAGCCTACAATGAGCAGTTCTTC. This encodes CASSLAPGAGAYNEQFF. The variable domain in full, completed from reference TRBV11-2 and TRBJ2-1, reads EAGVAQSPRYKIIEKRQSVAFWCNPISGHATLYWYQQILGQGPKLLIQFQNNGVVDDSQLPKDRFSAERLKGVDSTLKIQPAKLEDSAVYLCASSLAPGAGAYNEQFFGPGTRLTVL.

This clone is a singleton in its sample. The rearrangement links TRBV18 to TRBJ2-7; the match to TRBD2 covers 11 bases. The CDR3 totals 15 residues. The germline V gene has CDR1 KGHSH and CDR2 LQKENI. V dropped 2 bases and J dropped 4; count of bases not matched to a gene: 4. The CDR3 spells CASSPGASGRYEQYF. CDR3 DNA: TGTGCCAGCTCACCAGGCGCTAGCGGGAGGTACGAGCAGTACTTC.

This chain uses TRBV10-3 with TRBJ1-1; weak D call: TRBD1 (6 bases). This CDR3 region has 13 residues. Germline CDR1 reads ENHRY; CDR2 reads SYGVKD. The germline V and J ends were trimmed by 2 bases and 5 bases, with 9 bases remaining between them. For the CDR3, the DNA is TGTGCCATCAGTGAGAGTCAGGGGACTGAAGCTTTCTTT. Amino acids: CAISESQGTEAFF.